The clone carrying this T cell receptor (beta chain) occurred a few times. No antigen is known for it. CDR1 and CDR2 from the germline V gene are LGHNA and YNFKEQ. Unmatched junction bases numbered 11, after V lost 6 bases and J lost 4 bases. CDR3 length: 15 residues. This record comes from a study of T cells in Graves' hyperthyroidism and ophthalmopathy. General study results and limits: Ophthalmopathy, which appeared later, was predicted by the model a median 6.5 months before onset.

Using RNA transcripts as the source, TCR beta CDR3 regions were amplified. Researchers ran a first-round RT-PCR on the TCR CDR3 using the HTBI primer set. In TCRdb, the multiplex PCR reads were re-called with MiXCR into one record per CDR3 protein. The table includes under 350,000 distinct CDR3 sequences, over 15% detected once. The clonotype was recovered from a woman aged 55-70 years with Graves' ophthalmopathy. The chain recombines TRBV4-2 with TRBJ2-5, with 7 bases that match TRBD2. The sequencing input was blood. CDR3 DNA sequence: TGTGCCAGCAGTCGAACGGGGGGAAACCGAGAGACCCAGTACTTC. It codes for CASSRTGGNRETQYF.